This TCR beta chain was sequenced during a study of T cell repertoires in cytomegalovirus infection (dated by TCRdb to between 2019 and 2020). For the study in its entirety: Because public TCR beta signatures pointed to carriage of CMV infection together with the matching HLA type, the HLA type of each donor mattered for the analysis.

This clonotype was counted at least ten times. What antigen it recognizes has not been identified. The record has no base qualities; no much larger clone is one base away. These reads were obtained on an Illumina HiSeq 1500. Starting from the raw public reads, TCRdb applied fastp trimming at Q25, assembled clones with MiXCR and retained in-frame beta chains. One record per CDR3 amino acid sequence lists the most common genes and DNA. This sample holds hundreds of thousands of distinct CDR3 sequences; about 11% were observed only once. Jointly, the top ten make up 10% of the sample. Inclusive of the bounding cysteine and phenylalanine, the CDR3 is 14 residues long. The retained sequence is limited to the CDR3, 42 bases, with the frame set at the first base. A distance of 9 bases separates the germline ends of V and J, which lose 3 bases and 2 bases respectively. Per the germline V gene, SGHTA is the CDR1 and FQGTGA is the CDR2.

What the study reported, not specific to this receptor: Carriers of CMV infection plus the relevant HLA type were discriminated by the cumulative frequency of public TCR beta family members in the study cohort and in an independent roughly 380-donor cohort. The ex vivo response was dominated by HLA-C-restricted CMV-specific TCR beta clonotypes, which also provided the single most frequent clonotype in two of eight donors.

This TCR was recovered from a human donor in good health (CMV status not recorded). Some clones in this sample may be carry-over from other donors' samples. Sequencing input: PBMCs. The chain was built from TRBV7-3 and TRBJ2-3, with the D gene not clear enough to name. The DNA sequence is given as TGTGCCAGCAGCTTCGACCGTTTCACAGATACGCAGTATTTT. The encoded protein is CASSFDRFTDTQYF.